This T cell receptor beta chain came from a study of beta chain features in type 1 diabetes. Every bit of the isolated RNA underwent reverse transcription, so sequencing read expressed TCRB transcripts. Assay used: immunoSEQ multiplex PCR; TCRdb lists only in-frame clones, some missing. The sample yields about 340,000 clones, roughly 8.8% seen once. The CDR3 runs 16 residues. V shed 0 bases, J shed 4 bases, and the junction held 5 bases outside the gene matches. Per germline, CDR1 SGHVS and CDR2 FNYEAQ. Findings and caveats of the study: When Type 1 diabetes patients were examined, their TCRB CDR3s proved moderately but significantly shorter in all four CD4+ subsets. In type 1 diabetes patients, VDJ junctions had fewer insertions; deletions at these junctions were more frequent.

Points on this clone: Its target is not known.

The clonotype was recovered from a man between 25 and 39 years old with type 1 diabetes. V and J are TRBV7-6 and TRBJ2-3; 9 bases fit TRBD2. The sequencing sample was made of central memory CD4+ T cells from blood. CDR3 DNA sequence: TGTGCCAGCAGCTTAGCTAGCGGGGGTAGGGCAGATACGCAGTATTTT. It codes for CASSLASGGRADTQYF.